What follows are 5 T cell receptor beta chains derived from one specimen sequenced in a study of OX40 agonist ivuxolimab in advanced cancers. The library was obtained by the immunoSEQ multiplex PCR assay. Entries here come from immuneACCESS through TCRdb and include only in-frame sequences with V and J called. Some clones fail to appear in such tables; in the studies checked, an unresolved V gene covers under half of the shortfall, and the cause of the remainder is unknown. The sample table lists around 60,000 clones, 84% of them with a count of one. Less than 2.5% of the sample goes to the ten largest clones. This material consisted of CD4+ or CD8+ T cells sorted from blood, taken in a trial of the OX40 agonist ivuxolimab. Source of these receptors: an adult with an advanced solid tumor such as melanoma, head and neck, liver or kidney cancer.

CDR3 in DNA: TGTGCCTGGAGACGGGACAGACCCTACGAGCAGTACTTC. Its translation: CAWRRDRPYEQYF. This rearrangement joins TRBV30 to TRBJ2-7; 7 bases fit TRBD1. The CDR3 has 13 residues. V lost 3 bases to trimming and J lost 2 bases; unmatched junction nucleotides: 4. Germline CDR1 is GTSNPN and CDR2 is SVGIG (reference sequence).

The gene calls are TRBV9 and TRBJ1-4; no clear D. CDR1 is SGDLS, CDR2 YYNGEE, per germline. Deletions cut 1 base from V and 3 bases from J, with 13 bases between. This CDR3 spans 16 amino acids. The CDR3 spells CASSVFAHSPNEKLFF. In DNA form, the CDR3 reads TGTGCCAGCAGCGTATTCGCTCACAGTCCTAATGAAAAACTGTTTTTT.

The V call is TRBV20-1, the J call TRBJ2-3; D is uncertain. The CDR3 has 11 amino acids. Trimming took 2 bases from V and 2 from J, leaving 2 bases between them. Per germline, CDR1 DFQATT and CDR2 SNEGSKA (reference sequence). CDR3 in amino acids: CSARFTDTQYF. The CDR3 DNA reads as TGCAGTGCTAGATTCACAGATACGCAGTATTTT.

The gene calls are TRBV28 and TRBJ1-2; D is perhaps TRBD1 (5 bases). In germline, CDR1 is MDHEN, CDR2 SYDVKM. V lost 8 bases and J 6 bases, leaving 16 bases between the germline ends. The CDR3 runs 13 residues. CDR3 DNA: TGTGCCAGCTCCCTAGCAGGGAGGGATGGCTACACCTTC. This encodes CASSLAGRDGYTF.

The V and J genes are TRBV28 and TRBJ2-7; TRBD1 aligns across 8 bases. The CDR3 is made up of 13 amino acids. Trimming cost V 5 bases and J 4 bases; bases outside gene matches: 4. Germline V gene data show CDR1 as MDHEN and CDR2 as SYDVKM. The CDR3 DNA reads as TGTGCCAGCAGTCCAGGGGGCCCGTACGAGCAGTACTTC. This sequence encodes CASSPGGPYEQYF.